This T cell receptor beta chain appears in the sequencing data of a study of blood T cell repertoires in COVID-19. Study information: There were acute and convalescent COVID-19 samples, and they came from the United States, Italy and Spain.

V was clipped by 4 bases and J by 6 bases, with 13 bases between them. CDR1 and CDR2 from the germline V gene are MDHEN and SYDVKM. The CDR3 length is 13 residues. Produced via immunoSEQ multiplex PCR; TCRdb's table is partial and in-frame only. The table has 88,000 or so clones, approximately 87% seen once. This TCR came from a human donor in a cohort sampled during active COVID-19. This chain connects TRBV28 to TRBJ2-7; D not resolved. The sequencing input was peripheral blood. The CDR3 nucleotides are TGTGCCAGCAGTTCTCCGCTACGGTCCGAGCAGTACTTC. Amino acid sequence: CASSSPLRSEQYF.